These 28 T cell receptor beta chains were sequenced from one sample in a study of T cell repertoires in cytomegalovirus infection. These receptors are not linked to any known antigen. TCRdb ran MiXCR on the reads and lists one entry per CDR3 protein. Of around 710,000 distinct CDR3 sequences in the sample, 25% to 30% were seen once. The sequenced sample was cultured CD8+ T cells from PBMCs, obtained from culture after CMV antigen stimulation. All receptors derive from a human donor in good health (CMV status not recorded). Some clones in this sample may be carry-over from other donors' samples.

In this sample, this clonotype turned up a few times. The chain recombines TRBV7-9 with TRBJ1-1, with a weak D call TRBD1 (6 bases). The germline CDR1 and CDR2 sequences are SEHNR and FQNEAQ (reference sequence). CDR3 length: 14 residues. Trimming pared 4 bases from V and 11 bases from J, leaving 20 bases between. CDR3: CASSSASGPGAAFF. The CDR3 nucleotides read TGTGCCAGCAGCTCCGCCTCAGGGCCAGGGGCGGCTTTCTTT.

This clonotype was detected ten times or more. The chain's CDR3 is CASRGTGVETQYF. CDR3 in DNA: TGTGCCAGCAGAGGGACAGGGGTGGAGACCCAGTACTTC. This chain joins TRBV12-3 or TRBV12-4 and TRBJ2-5; 10 nucleotides agree with TRBD1. The CDR3 length is 13 residues. Trimming at V came to 6 bases and at J to 5 bases, leaving 3 bases not matched to a gene.

This clonotype has only a few counts. This chain links TRBV4-1 with TRBJ1-5; possibly TRBD1 for D (5 bases). The CDR3 is 14 residues long. Trimming pared 3 bases from V and 7 bases from J, leaving 13 bases between. The germline V gene has CDR1 MGHRA and CDR2 YSYEKL. The CDR3 sequence: CASSHQGVGQPQHF. Here the CDR3 DNA reads TGCGCCAGCAGCCATCAGGGAGTCGGCCAGCCCCAGCATTTT.

This chain connects TRBV7-4 to TRBJ1-2, with D tentatively TRBD1 (5 bases). The CDR3 sequence is 15 residues long. Germline V gene sequence: CDR1 SGHVT, CDR2 SQSDAQ. V lost 1 base and J lost 4, with 13 bases in between. The CDR3 spells CASSLGLGGFYGYTF. The CDR3 DNA reads TGTGCCAGCAGCTTAGGGCTTGGGGGGTTCTATGGCTACACCTTC.

This clonotype has only a few counts. The rearrangement links TRBV7-2 to TRBJ2-7, with 12 bases aligning to TRBD2. The germline V gene encodes CDR1 SGHTA and CDR2 FQGNSA. This CDR3 spans 17 amino acids. V lost 0 bases to trimming and J lost 4 bases; unmatched junction nucleotides: 7. CDR3 loop: CASSLAGASGGAYEQYV. The DNA of the CDR3 is TGTGCCAGCAGCTTAGCGGGGGCTAGCGGGGGGGCGTACGAGCAGTACGTC.

This clonotype was detected ten times or more. The chain employs TRBV12-3 or TRBV12-4 and TRBJ2-3; 10 bases line up with TRBD2. The CDR3 loop spans 16 amino acids. V was pared by 3 bases and J by 2 bases, with 5 bases of the junction left unmatched. In DNA form, the CDR3 reads TGTGCCAGCAGTTTTAGCCTAGCGGGGGTCACAGATACGCAGTATTTT. This sequence encodes CASSFSLAGVTDTQYF.

This clonotype was observed many times. The rearrangement joins TRBV7-8 to TRBJ1-1, with D unclear. CDR1 is SGHVS, CDR2 FQNEAQ, per germline. V was pared by 5 bases and J by 2 bases, with 9 bases between. CDR3 length: 13 amino acids. The CDR3 nucleotides are TGTGCCAGCAGCCCTGCCCTCAACACTGAAGCTTTCTTT. This codes for CASSPALNTEAFF.

The V and J genes are TRBV7-4 and TRBJ1-4; D unclear. With 0 bases removed from V and 3 bases from J, the gap between germline ends came to 11 bases. The CDR3 is 16 amino acids. Germline V gene sequence: CDR1 SGHVT, CDR2 SQSDAQ. CDR3 residues: CASSLAYRASNEKLFF. For the CDR3, the DNA is TGTGCCAGCAGCTTAGCCTACCGGGCCTCTAATGAAAAACTGTTTTTT.

This clonotype was counted a few times. This sequence joins TRBV7-6 and TRBJ2-3, with D possibly being TRBD1 or TRBD2 (6 bases each). V gave up 4 bases and J gave up 1 base, with 12 bases separating them. CDR3 length: 15 amino acids. Germline V gene lookup returns CDR1 SGHVS and CDR2 FNYEAQ. CDR3 DNA sequence: TGTGCCAGCAGCTCCCTCGGGGGCCGCACAGATACGCAGTATTTT. The encoded protein is CASSSLGGRTDTQYF.

The chain employs TRBV6-6 and TRBJ2-3, with D perhaps matching TRBD1 or TRBD2 (6 bases each). The V and J ends lost 4 bases and 0 bases respectively, with 11 bases between them. CDR3 length: 15 residues. CDR1 is MNHNY and CDR2 is SVGAGI in the germline V gene (reference sequence). The CDR3 region is CASSSRGDSTDTQYF. The CDR3 coding sequence is TGTGCCAGCAGTTCTAGGGGGGACAGCACAGATACGCAGTATTTT.

This clonotype occurred a few times. The chain links TRBV12-3 or TRBV12-4 to TRBJ2-1, with 8 bases identical to TRBD1. Trimming took 4 bases from V and 6 from J; bases not matched to a gene: 2. The CDR3 contains 13 residues. CDR3 in amino acids: CASSWTGSNEQFF. The DNA for the CDR3 is TGTGCCAGCAGTTGGACAGGGTCCAATGAGCAGTTCTTC.

This clonotype has only a few counts. V usage is TRBV19 and J usage is TRBJ1-5; D unclear. Per germline, CDR1 LNHDA and CDR2 SQIVND (reference sequence). CDR3 length: 14 residues. Between the trimmed V and J ends, which lost 3 bases and 2 bases, there was a span of 8 bases. The CDR3 is CASSILGRNQPQHF. The CDR3 region has the DNA TGTGCCAGTAGTATTCTGGGTCGCAATCAGCCCCAGCATTTT.

This clonotype came up once. The CDR3 DNA reads TGTGCCAGCAGCCACGCCGGATCCGACAGGGTCGGTTCTAGGGAGATCACTGAAGCTTTCTTT. It codes for CASSHAGSDRVGSREITEAFF. The rearrangement uses TRBV6-4 and TRBJ1-1, with 7 bases fitting TRBD1. Germline loops: CDR1 MRHNA, CDR2 SNTAGT. The CDR3 length is 21 residues. Trimming removed 6 bases from V and 4 bases from J; junction bases left unmatched: 29.

The gene calls are TRBV27 and TRBJ1-4; tentatively, D is TRBD1 (6 bases). The CDR3 extends over 16 amino acids. The germline V gene has CDR1 MNHEY and CDR2 SMNVEV (reference sequence). Trimming removed 3 bases from V and 2 bases from J, with 13 bases in between. The CDR3 reads CASSFERGATNEKLFF. CDR3 coding DNA: TGTGCCAGCAGTTTCGAGAGGGGGGCCACTAATGAAAAACTGTTTTTT.

V is TRBV6-8 and J is TRBJ2-2, with D uncertain. The V end lost 3 bases, the J end lost 10 bases, and 9 bases lay between the germline ends. Per the germline V gene, CDR1 is MNHGY and CDR2 is SAAAGT. There are 12 residues in the CDR3. This chain's CDR3 is CASSYYGAELFF. The CDR3 region has the DNA TGTGCCAGCAGTTATTACGGCGCGGAGCTGTTTTTT.

The genes are TRBV19 and TRBJ1-1; D is possibly TRBD1 (5 bases). Germline V gene sequence: CDR1 LNHDA, CDR2 SQIVND (reference sequence). The CDR3 runs to 13 residues. Trimming removed 4 bases from V and 2 bases from J, with 8 bases in between. The CDR3 DNA follows: TGTGCCAGTAGTACGGACAAAAACACTGAAGCTTTCTTT. It is translated as CASSTDKNTEAFF.

This clonotype came up a few times. The V call is TRBV4-2, the J call TRBJ2-1; D is undetermined. From germline, CDR1 is LGHNA and CDR2 YNFKEQ. Trimming took off 0 bases at V and 4 bases at J, with 13 bases between the two ends. The CDR3 spans 16 residues. The CDR3 loop is CASSQDGYQPYNEQFF. The CDR3 DNA is TGTGCCAGCAGCCAAGATGGGTACCAACCGTACAATGAGCAGTTCTTC.

This clonotype occurred a few times. This chain connects TRBV20-1 to TRBJ2-7; TRBD1 aligns across 7 bases. The germline V gene has CDR1 DFQATT and CDR2 SNEGSKA (reference sequence). The CDR3 loop spans 16 amino acids. V was pared by 3 bases and J by 2 bases, with 13 bases of the junction left unmatched. The DNA for the CDR3 is TGCAGTGCTAGGTCGTCTACAGGGGAATCTGCCTACGAGCAGTACGTC. Translated: CSARSSTGESAYEQYV.

The CDR3 DNA sequence: TGTGCCAGCAGTTTTGAGGGTAGAGATACGCAGTATTTT. Its protein is CASSFEGRDTQYF. This chain uses TRBV12-3 or TRBV12-4 with TRBJ2-3; a weak D match, TRBD2 (5 bases). V was cut by 3 bases and J by 5 bases, with 9 bases left in between. The CDR3 is made up of 13 amino acids.

This clonotype was seen at least ten times. The chain recombines TRBV27 with TRBJ1-5; TRBD1 matches at 9 bases. Germline trimming cut 5 bases from V and 6 bases from J; bases unmatched to any gene: 5. The germline V gene encodes CDR1 MNHEY and CDR2 SMNVEV (reference sequence). The CDR3 has 14 amino acids. Here the CDR3 DNA reads TGTGCCAGCAGTCGGACAGGGGAAAGTCAGCCCCAGCATTTT. It specifies CASSRTGESQPQHF.

This chain connects TRBV15 to TRBJ2-1; TRBD2 agrees at 7 bases. V shed 4 bases and J 5 bases; nucleotides not matched to a gene: 11. Germline CDR1 LNHNV, CDR2 YYDKDF (reference sequence). This CDR3 contains 16 residues. The CDR3 DNA follows: TGTGCCACCAGCACCCCCCCGGCTAGCGGTAACAATGAGCAGTTCTTC. Its translation is CATSTPPASGNNEQFF.

This clonotype occurred many times. This chain links TRBV7-6 with TRBJ2-7; perhaps TRBD2 as D (5 bases). Trimming left V 1 base short and J 3 bases short, with 7 bases between. Germline CDR1 is SGHVS and CDR2 is FNYEAQ. The CDR3 consists of 13 residues. The CDR3 bases are TGTGCCAGCAGCTTAGATGGGAGCTACGAGCAGTACGTC. Translation gives CASSLDGSYEQYV.

The chain carries TRBV19 and TRBJ1-2, with 7 positions matching TRBD1. CDR1 is LNHDA, CDR2 SQIVND, per germline (reference sequence). Trimming took 4 bases from V and 6 from J; bases not matched to a gene: 5. CDR3 size: 13 residues. CDR3 residues: CASSTGTANGYTF. CDR3 in DNA: TGTGCCAGTAGTACCGGGACAGCAAATGGCTACACCTTC.

This clonotype was seen once. The chain uses TRBV6-5 and TRBJ2-6; D gene unclear. The CDR3 has 15 residues. Trimming stripped 2 bases from V and 1 base from J, with 6 bases between. Germline V gene lookup returns CDR1 MNHEY and CDR2 SVGAGI. The CDR3 here is CASSYGWSGANVLTF. The DNA of the CDR3 is TGTGCCAGCAGTTACGGGTGGTCTGGGGCCAACGTCCTGACTTTC.

This clonotype was seen more than once but under ten times. This chain connects TRBV19 to TRBJ2-7, with 7 positions matching TRBD2. Trimming removed 5 bases from V and 5 bases from J; junction bases left unmatched: 12. This CDR3 has 15 residues. Germline V lookup: CDR1 LNHDA, CDR2 SQIVND (reference sequence). CDR3 residues: CASSVLAGERDEQYF. The CDR3 nucleotides read TGTGCCAGTAGTGTGCTGGCGGGGGAACGAGACGAGCAGTACTTC.

This clonotype has more than one count but fewer than ten. This chain uses TRBV7-9 with TRBJ2-3, with D perhaps matching TRBD1 or TRBD2 (5 bases each). The CDR3 totals 14 residues. Deletions cut 5 bases from V and 7 bases from J, with 16 bases between. Per germline, CDR1 SEHNR and CDR2 FQNEAQ (reference sequence). This CDR3 reads CASSRGSERHTQYF. The CDR3 DNA reads TGTGCCAGCAGCAGGGGCAGCGAGCGGCATACGCAGTATTTT. The variable domain in full, completed from reference TRBV7-9 and TRBJ2-3, reads DTGVSQNPRHKITKRGQNVTFRCDPISEHNRLYWYRQTLGQGPEFLTYFQNEAQLEKSRLLSDRFSAERPKGSFSTLEIQRTEQGDSAMYLCASSRGSERHTQYFGPGTRLTVL.

Turning to this clonotype: The junction differs from germline at one of its ends, possibly a read error. The chain links TRBV5-1 to TRBJ2-1; D gene ambiguous. The CDR3 consists of 11 residues. Germline values: CDR1 SGHRS, CDR2 YFSETQ. This chain's CDR3 is CASSLGGSTFF. As DNA, the CDR3 is TGCGCCAGCAGCTTGGGGGGATCCACCTTTTTC.

The chain carries TRBV27 and TRBJ2-1, with D possibly TRBD2 on 5 matching bases. CDR1 is MNHEY and CDR2 is SMNVEV in the germline V gene (reference sequence). Trimming stripped 3 bases from V and 0 bases from J, with 18 bases between. This CDR3 is built from 18 residues. The CDR3 is CASSFRGFETTSYNEQFF. For the CDR3, the DNA is TGTGCCAGCAGTTTCCGGGGATTCGAGACTACCTCCTACAATGAGCAGTTCTTC.